This T cell receptor beta chain was identified during a study of response to subunit inactivated influenza vaccine. Via MiXCR, TCRdb re-called the RT-PCR reads, giving one row per CDR3 protein. The sample contains approximately 530,000 distinct CDR3 sequences, 13% of which appear only once. The ends were cut back, 5 bases at V and 4 bases at J, with 17 bases in the middle. The CDR3 has 15 residues. The chain employs TRBV12-3 or TRBV12-4 and TRBJ2-5, with D possibly matching TRBD1 (6 bases). The sample in question was PBMCs from blood, obtained around seven weeks after vaccination. The clonotype comes from a man between 50 and 59 years old who received an inactivated influenza vaccine. CDR3 in DNA: TGTGCCAGCAGTCACGGGACACAACCAAGAGAGACCCAGTACTTC. Translating gives CASSHGTQPRETQYF.